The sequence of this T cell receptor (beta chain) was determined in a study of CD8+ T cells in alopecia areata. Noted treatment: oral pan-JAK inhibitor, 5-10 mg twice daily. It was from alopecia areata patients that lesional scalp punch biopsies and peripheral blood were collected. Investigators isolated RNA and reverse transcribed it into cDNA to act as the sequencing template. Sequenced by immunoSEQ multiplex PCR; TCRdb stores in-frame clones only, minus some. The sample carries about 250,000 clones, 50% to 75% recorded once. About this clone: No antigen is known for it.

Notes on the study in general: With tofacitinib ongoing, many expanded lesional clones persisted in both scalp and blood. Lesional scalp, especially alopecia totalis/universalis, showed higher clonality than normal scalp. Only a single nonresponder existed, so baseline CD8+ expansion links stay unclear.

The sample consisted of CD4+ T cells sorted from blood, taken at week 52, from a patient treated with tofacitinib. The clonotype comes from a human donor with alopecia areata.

The CDR3 DNA reads as TGCGCCAGCAGCCAGAACAGGGACTCTCAGCCCCAGCATTTT. Its translation is CASSQNRDSQPQHF. The chain is built from TRBV4-3 and TRBJ1-5; tentatively, D is TRBD1 (6 bases). Per the germline V gene, CDR1 is LGHNA and CDR2 is YSLEER. Trimming cost V 3 bases and J 6 bases, with 12 bases left between them. The CDR3 covers 14 residues.